Below are 32 T cell receptor beta chains sequenced from a single sample in a study of T cells in Graves' hyperthyroidism and ophthalmopathy. TCR beta CDR3 regions were amplified from RNA. When the TCR CDR3 underwent first-round RT-PCR, the HTBI primer set was used. TCRdb re-analysed the multiplex PCR reads in MiXCR, keeping a single row per CDR3 protein. Of hundreds of thousands of distinct CDR3 sequences in the sample, around 14% were seen once. The sample taken for sequencing was blood. The receptors shown here come from a woman aged 18-30 years with Graves' hyperthyroidism.

Many counts were recorded for this clonotype. The chain carries TRBV18 and TRBJ1-2; the match to TRBD1 covers 9 bases. Germline lookup yields CDR1 KGHSH and CDR2 LQKENI. The V gene end was trimmed by 3 bases and the J gene end by 6 bases; junction bases not matched to a gene: 5. CDR3 size: 14 residues. The CDR3 region has the DNA TGTGCCAGCTCACCGGGACAGGGACTTCATGGCTACACCTTC. This gives the protein CASSPGQGLHGYTF.

The sample holds many counts of this clonotype. The rearrangement uses TRBV7-8 and TRBJ2-3; 7 bases are shared with TRBD1. The CDR3 length is 15 residues. Trimming took 0 bases from V and 4 from J; bases not matched to a gene: 4. Germline CDR1 reads SGHVS; CDR2 reads FQNEAQ. CDR3 sequence reads: CASSLAWQGADTQYF. CDR3 in DNA: TGTGCCAGCAGCTTAGCCTGGCAGGGGGCAGATACGCAGTATTTT.

This clonotype came up a few times. The CDR3 nucleotides are TGTGCCAGCCCCTCAGATCACTCGGGACAGGGCCCCTACGAGCAGTACTTC. The encoded protein is CASPSDHSGQGPYEQYF. The chain joins TRBV6-2 or TRBV6-3 to TRBJ2-7; 9 bases map to TRBD1. The junction had 16 bases not matched to a gene; V was cut back by 8 bases and J by 2 bases. The length of the CDR3 is 17 residues. Germline CDR1 MNHEY, CDR2 SVGEGT.

The chain couples TRBV11-1 to TRBJ2-3, with 9 bases fitting TRBD2. Looked up from germline, CDR1 is SGHAT and CDR2 is FQDESV (reference sequence). The CDR3 is 13 residues long. The trim removed 4 bases at V and 7 bases at J, leaving 3 bases unmatched. The CDR3: CASSSSGGHTQYF. The CDR3, as DNA: TGTGCCAGCAGCTCGAGCGGGGGGCATACGCAGTATTTT.

The chain uses TRBV27 and TRBJ1-1; no firm D call. This CDR3 has 13 residues. V lost 9 bases, J lost 1 base, and 12 bases lay in between. Germline values: CDR1 MNHEY, CDR2 SMNVEV (reference sequence). This chain's CDR3 is CASWAVQNTEAFF. CDR3 bases: TGTGCCAGTTGGGCAGTACAGAACACTGAAGCTTTCTTT.

This clonotype has ten or more counts. The rearrangement uses TRBV12-3 or TRBV12-4 and TRBJ2-5, with 7 nucleotides matching TRBD1. V shed 3 bases, J shed 5 bases, and the junction held 3 bases outside the gene matches. CDR3 length equals 13 residues. Written as DNA, the CDR3 is TGTGCCAGCAGTTTTCAGGGGGTTGAGACCCAGTACTTC. It codes for CASSFQGVETQYF.

This clonotype was observed a handful of times. This chain links TRBV6-1 with TRBJ2-2; 9 nucleotides align to TRBD2. Unmatched junction bases numbered 8, after V lost 8 bases and J lost 1 base. CDR3 length equals 16 residues. The germline V gene has CDR1 MNHNS and CDR2 SASEGT. CDR3 DNA sequence: TGTGCCAGCTTACCGGCTAGCGGGGTGAACACCGGGGAGCTGTTTTTT. Translated, it gives CASLPASGVNTGELFF.

This clonotype was detected many times. The chain recombines TRBV2 with TRBJ2-2; D gene ambiguous. Per the germline V gene, CDR1 is SNHLY and CDR2 is FYNNEI. CDR3 length: 13 amino acids. In DNA form, the CDR3 reads TGTGCGACACGTCAGATGAACACCGGGGAGCTGTTTTTT. This codes for CATRQMNTGELFF.

This clonotype was seen ten or more times. V usage is TRBV6-4 and J usage is TRBJ1-1; perhaps TRBD1 as D (5 bases). The CDR3 is made up of 14 amino acids. V was trimmed by 0 bases and J by 1 base, leaving 6 bases between them. The germline V gene encodes CDR1 MRHNA and CDR2 SNTAGT. CDR3 protein: CASSDSDRNTEAFF. In DNA, the CDR3 is TGTGCCAGCAGTGACTCCGACAGGAACACTGAAGCTTTCTTT.

This clonotype has a handful of counts. The chain has TRBV7-2 and TRBJ1-3; D unclear. The CDR3 runs 16 residues. Germline V gene lookup returns CDR1 SGHTA and CDR2 FQGNSA. V lost 5 bases to trimming and J lost 6 bases, with 20 bases between them. The CDR3 region has the DNA TGTGCCAGCAGCCCCGAGCGTCGTCTCTTAGCAAACACCATATATTTT. Its protein product is CASSPERRLLANTIYF.

This clonotype was recorded many times. The chain's CDR3 is CASSSTSGSPNEQFF. CDR3 bases: TGTGCCAGCAGTTCAACTAGCGGGAGTCCCAATGAGCAGTTCTTC. The chain uses TRBV7-8 and TRBJ2-1, with 11 bases identical to TRBD2. This CDR3 has 15 amino acids. Germline loops: CDR1 SGHVS, CDR2 FQNEAQ. V was clipped by 6 bases and J by 6 bases; unmatched bases: 7.

This clonotype was counted once. The chain has TRBV25-1 and TRBJ1-1; perhaps TRBD1 as D (6 bases). CDR3 length: 15 amino acids. V was shortened by 6 bases and J by 3 bases, with 17 bases between the two germline ends. Germline V gene sequence: CDR1 MGHDK, CDR2 SYGVNS. This CDR3 reads CASSEGGERDTEAFF. The CDR3 DNA sequence: TGTGCCAGCAGCGAAGGGGGGGAACGGGACACTGAAGCTTTCTTT.

V and J are TRBV9 and TRBJ2-2; tentatively, D is TRBD1 (6 bases). This CDR3 spans 14 amino acids. Germline V lookup: CDR1 SGDLS, CDR2 YYNGEE. V lost 2 bases, J lost 5 bases, and 10 bases lay in between. This chain's CDR3 is CASSVRGSTGELFF. CDR3 bases: TGTGCCAGCAGCGTCAGGGGATCAACCGGGGAGCTGTTTTTT.

This clonotype was counted ten times or more. This chain uses TRBV3-1 with TRBJ1-1, with 7 bases lining up with TRBD1. Losses at the gene ends were 3 bases for V and 6 bases for J; bases not matched to a gene: 19. CDR3 length equals 18 residues. The germline CDR1 and CDR2 sequences are LGHDT and YNNKEL (reference sequence). CDR3 loop: CASSHVRRGGYRLAEAFF. DNA for the CDR3: TGTGCCAGCAGCCATGTAAGGAGAGGGGGCTACAGGTTGGCTGAAGCTTTCTTT.

At least ten counts were recorded for this clonotype. The V call is TRBV5-1, the J call TRBJ1-2, with D unclear. The germline CDR1 and CDR2 sequences are SGHRS and YFSETQ. The CDR3 length is 13 residues. V was clipped by 4 bases and J by 0 bases, with 7 bases between them. CDR3 amino acids: CASSLDPNYGYTF. Here the CDR3 DNA reads TGCGCCAGCAGCCTCGATCCTAACTATGGCTACACCTTC.

This rearrangement joins TRBV5-4 to TRBJ2-2; D gene uncertain. Per the germline V gene, CDR1 is SGHNT and CDR2 is YYREEE (reference sequence). V gave up 0 bases and J gave up 3 bases, with 12 bases separating them. The CDR3 extends over 16 amino acids. The CDR3 here is CASSLGFLGYTGELFF. CDR3 DNA sequence: TGTGCCAGCAGCTTGGGGTTTCTGGGTTACACCGGGGAGCTGTTTTTT.

This clonotype was detected many times. The chain carries TRBV28 and TRBJ2-1; D is uncertain. V lost 2 bases, J lost 0 bases, and 8 bases lay in between. This CDR3 has 15 amino acids. Germline CDR1 and CDR2: MDHEN and SYDVKM. The CDR3 nucleotides read TGTGCCAGCAGTTTAGGTACGACCTCCTACAATGAGCAGTTCTTC. Translated, it gives CASSLGTTSYNEQFF.

This clonotype was counted at least ten times. The chain joins TRBV20-1 to TRBJ2-3; 9 bases agree with TRBD2. V dropped 3 bases and J dropped 1; count of bases not matched to a gene: 5. This CDR3 contains 15 residues. Per germline, CDR1 DFQATT and CDR2 SNEGSKA (reference sequence). DNA of the CDR3: TGCAGTGCTAGCAACCAGCGGGGGGGCACAGATACGCAGTATTTT. This translates into CSASNQRGGTDTQYF.

About this clonotype: Germline is not matched at one junction end, which may reflect a read error. The chain employs TRBV2 and TRBJ2-7; 7 bases fit TRBD1. The CDR3 sequence is 14 residues long. The germline V gene has CDR1 SNHLY and CDR2 FYNNEI. CDR3 region: CANSERQGDLEQYF. CDR3 in DNA: TGTGCCAACAGTGAGAGGCAGGGGGACCTCGAGCAGTACTTC.

This clonotype was counted many times. V usage is TRBV28 and J usage is TRBJ1-1; weak D call: TRBD1 (6 bases). CDR1 is MDHEN and CDR2 is SYDVKM in the germline V gene. V gave up 4 bases and J gave up 2 bases, with 14 bases separating them. The CDR3 has 15 residues. DNA of the CDR3: TGTGCCAGCAGTTCCTACGGGACACCCAACACTGAAGCTTTCTTT. Protein sequence: CASSSYGTPNTEAFF.

This clonotype was seen repeatedly, ten times or more. The rearrangement uses TRBV28 and TRBJ2-3, with D uncertain. Trimming took off 6 bases at V and 2 bases at J, with 9 bases between the two ends. The CDR3 length is 13 residues. Germline CDR1 reads MDHEN; CDR2 reads SYDVKM. CDR3 region: CASRSSVTDTQYF. CDR3 bases: TGTGCCAGCAGGTCTAGTGTCACAGATACGCAGTATTTT. Drawing the rest from reference TRBV28 and TRBJ2-3, the complete variable domain is DVKVTQSSRYLVKRTGEKVFLECVQDMDHENMFWYRQDPGLGLRLIYFSYDVKMKEKGDIPEGYSVSREKKERFSLILESASTNQTSMYLCASRSSVTDTQYFGPGTRLTVL.

The chain combines TRBV5-5 with TRBJ1-4; unclear D gene. The CDR3 totals 13 residues. Germline CDR1 SGHKS, CDR2 YYEKEE (reference sequence). Trimming took off 2 bases at V and 5 bases at J, with 7 bases between the two ends. CDR3 bases: TGTGCCAGCAGCTTTTATCCCAATGAAAAACTGTTTTTT. It encodes CASSFYPNEKLFF.

This clonotype has at least ten counts. A read error is possible here, since a much larger clone lies one base away. The gene calls are TRBV6-5 and TRBJ1-1; D call uncertain. This CDR3 spans 13 amino acids. Germline CDR1 MNHEY, CDR2 SVGAGI. V was pared by 4 bases and J by 1 base, with 7 bases between. The CDR3, as DNA: TGTGCCAGCAGTTCCTACGGGAACACTGAAGCTTTCTTT. Its protein is CASSSYGNTEAFF.

The genes are TRBV6-1 and TRBJ2-1; D unclear. CDR1 and CDR2 from the germline V gene are MNHNS and SASEGT. CDR3 length: 13 residues. Between the trimmed V and J ends, which lost 4 bases and 7 bases, there was a span of 11 bases. The CDR3 loop reads CASSVPIRNEQFF. The CDR3 coding sequence is TGTGCCAGCAGTGTGCCTATCAGAAATGAGCAGTTCTTC.

In its sample, this clonotype was seen many times. This chain joins TRBV7-9 and TRBJ2-3; 15 nucleotides line up with TRBD2. From germline, CDR1 is SEHNR and CDR2 FQNEAQ (reference sequence). Losses at the gene ends were 5 bases for V and 0 bases for J; bases not matched to a gene: 6. The CDR3 sequence is 18 residues long. The CDR3 loop reads CASSPGLAGGQSTDTQYF. DNA for the CDR3: TGTGCCAGCAGCCCCGGACTAGCGGGAGGGCAAAGCACAGATACGCAGTATTTT.

Comments on this clonotype: A much larger clonotype is one base distant, so this may be a read error. The CDR3 coding sequence is TGTGCCAGCGGTGCCCCAGCAGGAACGGTTGGGCAGTACTTC. It translates to CASGAPAGTVGQYF. This sequence joins TRBV28 and TRBJ2-7, with no clear D. Germline V CDR1 and CDR2: MDHEN, SYDVKM. Trimming removed 8 bases at V and 9 bases at J, with 23 bases between. This CDR3 contains 14 residues.

This chain connects TRBV29-1 to TRBJ2-7; the D is unclear. Germline loops: CDR1 SQVTM, CDR2 ANQGSEA. The CDR3 has 12 residues. V dropped 0 bases and J dropped 3 bases, with 6 bases sitting between them. CDR3 residues: CSVEDSLYEQYF. The CDR3 DNA is TGCAGCGTTGAAGACAGCCTCTACGAGCAGTACTTC.

This clonotype has at least ten counts. V and J are TRBV7-2 and TRBJ1-5, with D possibly matching TRBD1 (6 bases). V was clipped by 3 bases and J by 5 bases, with 11 bases between them. In germline, CDR1 is SGHTA, CDR2 FQGNSA. The CDR3 is 14 residues long. This CDR3 is CASSFYRADQPQHF. The CDR3, as DNA: TGTGCCAGCAGCTTTTACAGGGCGGATCAGCCCCAGCATTTT.

Remarks on this clonotype: A much larger clone differs from this one at a single base, so this may be a read error. The V and J genes are TRBV7-6 and TRBJ1-4, with D perhaps matching TRBD1 (6 bases). The CDR3 spans 15 residues. V gave up 2 bases and J gave up 8 bases, with 15 bases separating them. Germline V gives CDR1 SGHVS, CDR2 FNYEAQ. CDR3: CASSLTGGFREKLFF. CDR3 coding DNA: TGTGCCAGCAGCTTAACGGGGGGCTTTAGGGAAAAACTGTTTTTT.

This clonotype was detected many times. V usage is TRBV6-1 and J usage is TRBJ1-1; tentatively, D is TRBD1 (5 bases). The CDR3 sequence is 14 residues long. Germline assignment: CDR1 MNHNS and CDR2 SASEGT. The V gene lost 4 bases and the J gene lost 4 bases, with 13 bases spanning the gap. The CDR3 spells CASSAGFTGTEAFF. The CDR3 nucleotides are TGTGCCAGCAGTGCAGGGTTTACGGGCACTGAAGCTTTCTTT.

V gene TRBV5-1 combines with J gene TRBJ2-2; 9 positions agree with TRBD2. The CDR3 extends over 18 amino acids. Germline-derived CDR1 and CDR2 are SGHRS and YFSETQ. Trimming at V came to 4 bases and at J to 0 bases, leaving 10 bases not matched to a gene. The CDR3 reads CASSGGGTSRANTGELFF. As DNA, the CDR3 is TGCGCCAGCAGCGGGGGGGGGACTAGCCGCGCGAACACCGGGGAGCTGTTTTTT.

This clonotype occurred many times. The rearrangement uses TRBV19 and TRBJ2-1; perhaps TRBD1 as D (7 bases). The V and J ends lost 9 bases and 2 bases respectively, with 26 bases between them. The CDR3 is 18 amino acids. Germline values: CDR1 LNHDA, CDR2 SQIVND (reference sequence). The CDR3 is CARIRGLPGDSPYNEQFF. The CDR3 DNA reads as TGTGCCAGGATCAGGGGGTTGCCAGGGGACTCACCCTACAATGAGCAGTTCTTC.